Sequencing of this TCR beta chain was carried out in a study of blood T cell repertoires in COVID-19. The overall study: COVID-19 samples collected from the United States, Italy and Spain covered acute and convalescent phases. T cells, B-cell-depleted T cells, or PBMCs provided the cDNA or gDNA that served as material.

Per the authors' pipeline: Scientists estimated how many nucleated cells there were by amplifying reference gene primers. Libraries were prepared by immunoSEQ multiplex PCR; TCRdb keeps only in-frame clonotypes and omits some of them. The V and J calls and clone size are taken from that table; D and trimming were inferred from the DNA. The data hold 55,000 to 75,000 clones, with about 81% observed a single time. Trimming cost V 5 bases and J 2 bases, with 7 bases left between them. CDR1 is MDHEN and CDR2 is SYDVKM in the germline V gene. This CDR3 spans 12 amino acids. The TCR sequence derives from a human donor in a cohort sampled during active COVID-19. The specimen was peripheral blood. The chain employs TRBV28 and TRBJ2-7, with D tentatively TRBD1 (5 bases). For the CDR3, the DNA is TGTGCCAGCAGTACAGGCCCCTACGAGCAGTACTTC. It specifies CASSTGPYEQYF.